The TCR beta chain described here comes from a study of blood T cells in healthy people across ages. A J-beta primer mix and a sample-barcoded 5' primer were used in a second PCR of about 7 to 12 cycles. TCRdb re-called the 5' RACE reads with MiXCR, one entry per CDR3 protein. Of fewer than 1 million distinct CDR3 sequences listed, roughly 44% are singletons. Germline values: CDR1 MNHEY, CDR2 SVGEGT. Germline trimming cut 4 bases from V and 0 bases from J; bases unmatched to any gene: 19. The length of the CDR3 is 21 residues. The TCR sequence derives from a man in his 60s in good health. The chain combines TRBV6-2 or TRBV6-3 with TRBJ2-1; 9 bases fit TRBD1. The material sequenced was blood. Here the CDR3 DNA reads TGTGCCAGCAGTTCGGGTACTTGGGGGACAGGGAGGGTTAGCTCCTACAATGAGCAGTTCTTC. Amino acids: CASSSGTWGTGRVSSYNEQFF.